The sequence of this T cell receptor beta chain was determined in a study of cytomegalovirus exposure and HLA in healthy donors. Clones were sequenced by immunoSEQ multiplex PCR, and TCRdb holds only the in-frame ones, with some missing. The sample holds almost 75,000 clones; around four fifths are singletons and the top ten take approximately 3%. This CDR3 region has 13 residues. Trimming took 0 bases from V and 7 from J, leaving 8 bases between them. Germline V gene sequence: CDR1 SGHRS, CDR2 YFSETQ. The sequence was collected from a man aged 25-40 years in good health and CMV-seronegative. Sequencing was done on a sample of PBMCs. The chain employs TRBV5-1 and TRBJ2-1; D is ambiguous. The CDR3 reads CASSLALRNEQFF. The CDR3 DNA is TGCGCCAGCAGCTTGGCCTTACGGAATGAGCAGTTCTTC.